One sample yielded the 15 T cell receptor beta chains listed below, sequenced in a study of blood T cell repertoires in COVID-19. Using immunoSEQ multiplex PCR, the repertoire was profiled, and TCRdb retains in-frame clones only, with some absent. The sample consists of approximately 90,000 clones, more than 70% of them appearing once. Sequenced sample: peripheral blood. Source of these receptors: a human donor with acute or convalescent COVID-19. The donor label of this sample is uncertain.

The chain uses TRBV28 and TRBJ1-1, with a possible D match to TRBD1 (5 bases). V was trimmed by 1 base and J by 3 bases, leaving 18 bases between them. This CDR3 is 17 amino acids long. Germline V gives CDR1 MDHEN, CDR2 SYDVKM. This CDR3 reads CASSLLGARGRDTEAFF. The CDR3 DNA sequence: TGTGCCAGCAGTTTATTAGGGGCGAGAGGGAGGGACACTGAAGCTTTCTTT.

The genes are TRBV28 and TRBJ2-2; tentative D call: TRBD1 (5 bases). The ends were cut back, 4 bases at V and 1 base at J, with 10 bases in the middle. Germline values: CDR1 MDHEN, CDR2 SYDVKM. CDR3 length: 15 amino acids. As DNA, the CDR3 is TGTGCCAGCAGTTGGGGTCAGGGGAACACCGGGGAGCTGTTTTTT. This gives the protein CASSWGQGNTGELFF.

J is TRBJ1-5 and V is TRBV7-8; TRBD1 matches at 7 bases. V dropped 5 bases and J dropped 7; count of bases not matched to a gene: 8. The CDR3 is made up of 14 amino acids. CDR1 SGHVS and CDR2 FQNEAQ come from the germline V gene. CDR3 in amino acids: CASSTTDRLQPQHF. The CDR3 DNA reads TGTGCCAGCAGCACGACGGACAGGCTCCAGCCCCAGCATTTT.

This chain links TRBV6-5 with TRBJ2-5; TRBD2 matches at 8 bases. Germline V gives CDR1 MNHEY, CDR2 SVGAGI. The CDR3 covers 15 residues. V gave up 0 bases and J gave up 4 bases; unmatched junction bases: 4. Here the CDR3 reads CASSYSGGAGETQYF. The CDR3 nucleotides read TGTGCCAGCAGTTACTCCGGGGGGGCCGGAGAGACCCAGTACTTC.

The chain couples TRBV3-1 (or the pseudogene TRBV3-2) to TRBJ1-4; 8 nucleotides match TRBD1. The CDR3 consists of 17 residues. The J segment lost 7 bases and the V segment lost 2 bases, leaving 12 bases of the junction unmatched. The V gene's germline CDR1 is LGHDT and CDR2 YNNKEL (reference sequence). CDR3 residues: CASSQNFPQTGVEKLFF. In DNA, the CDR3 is TGTGCCAGCAGCCAAAATTTCCCCCAGACAGGGGTTGAAAAACTGTTTTTT.

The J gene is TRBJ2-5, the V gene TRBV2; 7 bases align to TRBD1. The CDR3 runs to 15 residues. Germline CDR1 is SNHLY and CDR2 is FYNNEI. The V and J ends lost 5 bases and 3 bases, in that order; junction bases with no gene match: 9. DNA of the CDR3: TGTGCCAGCAGTAGGATGGGACAGTCCGAAGAGACCCAGTACTTC. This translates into CASSRMGQSEETQYF.

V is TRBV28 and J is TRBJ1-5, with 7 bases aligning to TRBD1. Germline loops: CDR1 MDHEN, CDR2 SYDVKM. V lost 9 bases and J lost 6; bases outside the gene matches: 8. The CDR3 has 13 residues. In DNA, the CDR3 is TGTGCCAGTTGGACAGGCTCGGGTCAGCCCCAGCATTTT. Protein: CASWTGSGQPQHF.

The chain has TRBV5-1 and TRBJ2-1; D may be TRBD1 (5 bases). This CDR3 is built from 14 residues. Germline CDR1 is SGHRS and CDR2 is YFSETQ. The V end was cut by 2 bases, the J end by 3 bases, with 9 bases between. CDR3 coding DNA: TGCGCCAGCAGCTTACAGGAAATCTACAATGAGCAGTTCTTC. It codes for CASSLQEIYNEQFF.

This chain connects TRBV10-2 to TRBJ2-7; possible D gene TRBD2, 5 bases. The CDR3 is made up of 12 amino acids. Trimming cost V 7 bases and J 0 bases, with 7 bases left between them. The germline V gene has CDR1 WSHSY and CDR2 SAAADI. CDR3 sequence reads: CASTDSSYEQYF. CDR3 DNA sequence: TGCGCCAGCACGGACTCCTCCTACGAGCAGTACTTC.

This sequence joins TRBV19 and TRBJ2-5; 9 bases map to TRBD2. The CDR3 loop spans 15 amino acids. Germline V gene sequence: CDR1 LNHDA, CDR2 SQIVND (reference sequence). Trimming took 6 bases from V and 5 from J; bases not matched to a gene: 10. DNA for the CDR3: TGTGCCAGTAGAACCTCTGCGGGGGGGGTGGAGACCCAGTACTTC. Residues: CASRTSAGGVETQYF. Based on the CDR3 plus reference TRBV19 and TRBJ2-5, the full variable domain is DGGITQSPKYLFRKEGQNVTLSCEQNLNHDAMYWYRQDPGQGLRLIYYSQIVNDFQKGDIAEGYSVSREKKESFPLTVTSAQKNPTAFYLCASRTSAGGVETQYFGPGTRLLVL.

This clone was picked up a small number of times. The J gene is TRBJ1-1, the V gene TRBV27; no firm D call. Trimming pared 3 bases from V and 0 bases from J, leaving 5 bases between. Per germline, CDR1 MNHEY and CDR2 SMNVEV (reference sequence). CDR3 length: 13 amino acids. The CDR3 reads CASSFILNTEAFF. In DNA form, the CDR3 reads TGTGCCAGCAGTTTTATATTGAACACTGAAGCTTTCTTT.

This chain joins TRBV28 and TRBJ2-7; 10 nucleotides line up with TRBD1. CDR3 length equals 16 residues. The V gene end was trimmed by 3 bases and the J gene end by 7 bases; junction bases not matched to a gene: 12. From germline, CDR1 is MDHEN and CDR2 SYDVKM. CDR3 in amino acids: CASSFNSGTGAWEQYF. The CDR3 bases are TGTGCCAGCAGTTTCAACTCCGGGACAGGGGCCTGGGAGCAGTACTTC.

The CDR3: CASSERTGAGNTIYF. DNA for the CDR3: TGTGCCAGCAGTGAAAGGACAGGGGCTGGAAACACCATATATTTT. The gene calls are TRBV2 and TRBJ1-3; 9 nucleotides agree with TRBD1. The CDR3 runs to 15 residues. V was pared by 2 bases and J by 2 bases, with 1 base of the junction left unmatched. The germline V gene has CDR1 SNHLY and CDR2 FYNNEI.

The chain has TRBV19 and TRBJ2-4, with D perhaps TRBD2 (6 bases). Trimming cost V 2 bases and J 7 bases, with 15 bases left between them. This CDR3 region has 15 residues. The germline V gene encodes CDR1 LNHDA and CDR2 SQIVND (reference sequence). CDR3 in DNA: TGTGCCAGTAGTATACTCCGGGGAAGCGGGAACATTCAGTACTTC. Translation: CASSILRGSGNIQYF.

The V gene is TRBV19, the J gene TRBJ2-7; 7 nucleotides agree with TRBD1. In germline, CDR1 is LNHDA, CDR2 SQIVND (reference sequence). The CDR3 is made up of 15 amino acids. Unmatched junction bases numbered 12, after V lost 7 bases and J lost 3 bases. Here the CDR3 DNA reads TGTGCCAGTACCCCGGGGACAGCCGCACTCTACGAGCAGTACTTC. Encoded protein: CASTPGTAALYEQYF.